Listed below are T cell receptor beta chains from one sample, sequenced in a study of blood T cell repertoires in COVID-19. Generated by immunoSEQ multiplex PCR, the TCRdb table keeps only in-frame clones and is missing some. The table includes fewer than 85,000 clones, about 76% detected once. The sequencing input was peripheral blood. Receptor source: a woman aged 80 or older with active or convalescent COVID-19. CDR3s include the opening cysteine and the closing phenylalanine or tryptophan. Fields, in order: clone size, D gene, J gene, V gene, CDR3 DNA, CDR3 protein. A D gene is named only where the DNA matches it firmly. Clone size appears in some rows only: once, few, many, or a class for an expanded clone.

clone size: few
D gene: TRBD2
J gene: TRBJ2-7
V gene: TRBV9
CDR3 DNA: TGTGCCAGCAGCGTAGAGGGTAGCGGGGGCTACGAGCAGTACTTC
CDR3 protein: CASSVEGSGGYEQYF

clone size: .
D gene: TRBD2
J gene: TRBJ2-5
V gene: TRBV6-2/TRBV6-3
CDR3 DNA: TGTGCCAGCAGTTACCTGGGACTAGCTGCGGAGACCCAGTACTTC
CDR3 protein: CASSYLGLAAETQYF

clone size: .
D gene: TRBD1
J gene: TRBJ2-7
V gene: TRBV5-6
CDR3 DNA: TGTGCCAGCAGCTTGACAGGGGTGAAGCTCGAGCAGTACTTC
CDR3 protein: CASSLTGVKLEQYF

clone size: .
D gene: .
J gene: TRBJ2-5
V gene: TRBV24-1
CDR3 DNA: TGTGCCACCAGTGATTTGAGCAGGGATCAAGAGACCCAGTACTTC
CDR3 protein: CATSDLSRDQETQYF

clone size: .
D gene: TRBD2
J gene: TRBJ2-2
V gene: TRBV6-5
CDR3 DNA: TGTGCCAGCACCCAAACTAGCGAGACCGGGGAGCTGTTTTTT
CDR3 protein: CASTQTSETGELFF

clone size: .
D gene: TRBD2
J gene: TRBJ2-5
V gene: TRBV29-1
CDR3 DNA: TGCAGCGTTGGTAGCGGGGGCCAAGAGACCCAGTACTTC
CDR3 protein: CSVGSGGQETQYF

clone size: few
D gene: TRBD1
J gene: TRBJ2-7
V gene: TRBV6-2/TRBV6-3
CDR3 DNA: TGTGCCAGCAGTATTACAGGGGGCGGCGATTACGAGCAGTACTTC
CDR3 protein: CASSITGGGDYEQYF

clone size: .
D gene: .
J gene: TRBJ2-5
V gene: TRBV11-1
CDR3 DNA: TGTGCCAGCAGCTTAGTACTGGAGACCCAGTACTTC
CDR3 protein: CASSLVLETQYF

clone size: few
D gene: TRBD1
J gene: TRBJ2-3
V gene: TRBV6-5
CDR3 DNA: TGTGCCAGCAGTTACAGGGGGCTGAGCACAGATACGCAGTATTTT
CDR3 protein: CASSYRGLSTDTQYF

clone size: .
D gene: TRBD2
J gene: TRBJ2-3
V gene: TRBV11-2
CDR3 DNA: TGTGCCAGCAGCCCCGGACTAGTCCCAGATACGCAGTATTTT
CDR3 protein: CASSPGLVPDTQYF

clone size: .
D gene: .
J gene: TRBJ2-3
V gene: TRBV19
CDR3 DNA: TGTGCCAGTAGGTCAACAGGGCGCACAGATACGCAGTATTTT
CDR3 protein: CASRSTGRTDTQYF

clone size: few
D gene: TRBD1
J gene: TRBJ1-2
V gene: TRBV14
CDR3 DNA: TGTGCCAGCAGCCTGGGACAGGGCTATGGCTACACCTTC
CDR3 protein: CASSLGQGYGYTF

clone size: few
D gene: .
J gene: TRBJ2-5
V gene: TRBV12-5
CDR3 DNA: TGTGCTAGTGGTTCCCCCAGGGAAGAAGGAGAGACCCAGTACTTC
CDR3 protein: CASGSPREEGETQYF

clone size: .
D gene: .
J gene: TRBJ1-5
V gene: TRBV6-5
CDR3 DNA: TGTGCCAGCAGTACTGGGGCGCATCAGCCCCAGCATTTT
CDR3 protein: CASSTGAHQPQHF

clone size: .
D gene: .
J gene: TRBJ2-5
V gene: TRBV6-2/TRBV6-3
CDR3 DNA: TGTGCCAGCAGTTCCCTAGCCGGGTTACTCGCGGAGACCCAGTACTTC
CDR3 protein: CASSSLAGLLAETQYF

clone size: .
D gene: TRBD2
J gene: TRBJ2-1
V gene: TRBV9
CDR3 DNA: TGTGCCAGCAGCGTGGGACTAGCGGGGGGGTCTGGCAATGAGCAGTTCTTC
CDR3 protein: CASSVGLAGGSGNEQFF

clone size: once
D gene: .
J gene: TRBJ2-7
V gene: TRBV11-3
CDR3 DNA: TGTGCCAGCAGCCCCCGCCGACTAACCTACGAGCAGTACTTC
CDR3 protein: CASSPRRLTYEQYF

clone size: .
D gene: .
J gene: TRBJ2-7
V gene: TRBV19
CDR3 DNA: TGTGCCAGTAGTATAATAGGCAGGGGAAACGAGCAGTACTTC
CDR3 protein: CASSIIGRGNEQYF

clone size: .
D gene: .
J gene: TRBJ1-1
V gene: TRBV30
CDR3 DNA: TGTGCCTGGAGTCCCACAGTCTACGGCACTGAAGCTTTCTTT
CDR3 protein: CAWSPTVYGTEAFF

clone size: .
D gene: .
J gene: TRBJ2-2
V gene: TRBV19
CDR3 DNA: TGTGCCAGTAGTGACGGACAGACGTACACCGGGGAGCTGTTTTTT
CDR3 protein: CASSDGQTYTGELFF

clone size: .
D gene: TRBD2
J gene: TRBJ2-1
V gene: TRBV30
CDR3 DNA: TGTGCCTGGAACGTAGCGGGGGGATACAATGAGCAGTTCTTC
CDR3 protein: CAWNVAGGYNEQFF

clone size: once
D gene: TRBD2
J gene: TRBJ2-3
V gene: TRBV19
CDR3 DNA: TGTGCCAGTAGTATTACTAGCGGGGGGGCATCGGATACGCAGTATTTT
CDR3 protein: CASSITSGGASDTQYF

clone size: .
D gene: TRBD1
J gene: TRBJ1-1
V gene: TRBV27
CDR3 DNA: TGTGCCAGCGCGGGGACAGGCAACATGAACACTGAAGCTTTCTTT
CDR3 protein: CASAGTGNMNTEAFF

clone size: .
D gene: .
J gene: TRBJ2-7
V gene: TRBV14
CDR3 DNA: TGTGCCAGCAGCCAAGACTCTGTCTACGAGCAGTACTTC
CDR3 protein: CASSQDSVYEQYF

clone size: .
D gene: .
J gene: TRBJ2-7
V gene: TRBV5-6
CDR3 DNA: TGTGCCAGCAGCTCAGGGGGGACACTTCGGGCGGAGCAGTACTTC
CDR3 protein: CASSSGGTLRAEQYF

clone size: .
D gene: TRBD1
J gene: TRBJ1-3
V gene: TRBV28
CDR3 DNA: TGTGCCAGCAGTTTCTCGACAGGGGGAAACACCATATATTTT
CDR3 protein: CASSFSTGGNTIYF